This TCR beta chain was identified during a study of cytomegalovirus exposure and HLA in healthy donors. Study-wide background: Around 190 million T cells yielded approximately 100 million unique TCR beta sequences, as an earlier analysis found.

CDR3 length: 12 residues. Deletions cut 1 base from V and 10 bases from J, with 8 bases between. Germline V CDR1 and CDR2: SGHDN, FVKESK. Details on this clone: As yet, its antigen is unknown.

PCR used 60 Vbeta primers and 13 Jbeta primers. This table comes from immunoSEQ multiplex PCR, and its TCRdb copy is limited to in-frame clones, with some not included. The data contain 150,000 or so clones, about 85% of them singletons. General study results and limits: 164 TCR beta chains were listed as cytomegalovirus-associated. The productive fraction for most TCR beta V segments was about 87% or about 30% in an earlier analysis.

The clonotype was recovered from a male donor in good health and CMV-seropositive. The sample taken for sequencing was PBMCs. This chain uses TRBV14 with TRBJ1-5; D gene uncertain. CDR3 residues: CASSQGGLPQHF. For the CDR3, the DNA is TGTGCCAGCAGCCAAGGAGGGCTACCCCAGCATTTT.